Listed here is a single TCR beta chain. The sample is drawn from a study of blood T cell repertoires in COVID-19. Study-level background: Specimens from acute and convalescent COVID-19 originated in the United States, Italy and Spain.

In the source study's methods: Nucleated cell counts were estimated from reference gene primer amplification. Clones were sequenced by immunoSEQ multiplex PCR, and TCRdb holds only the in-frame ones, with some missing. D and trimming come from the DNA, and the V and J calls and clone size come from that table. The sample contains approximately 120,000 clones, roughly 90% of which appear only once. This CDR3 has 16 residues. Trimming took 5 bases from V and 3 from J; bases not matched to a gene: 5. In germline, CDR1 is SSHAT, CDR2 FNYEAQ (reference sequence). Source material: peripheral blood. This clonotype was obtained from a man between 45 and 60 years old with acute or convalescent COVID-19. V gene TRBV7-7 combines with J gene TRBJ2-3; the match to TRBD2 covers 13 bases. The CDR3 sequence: CASSRLAGGGTDTQYF. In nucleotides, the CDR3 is TGTGCCAGCAGCCGACTAGCGGGAGGCGGGACAGATACGCAGTATTTT.